Listed below are T cell receptor beta chains from one sample, sequenced in a study of vaccination effects on CD4 cells after COVID-19. Their cognate antigens are unknown. The table came from immunoSEQ multiplex PCR; TCRdb's copy has only in-frame clones and leaves some out. This table holds around 69,000 clones, roughly 80% found once. Specimen: CD4+ T cells from PBMCs cultured without peptide, collected after COVID-19 vaccination. Receptor source: a human donor who received a COVID-19 vaccine. Both conserved end residues are part of each CDR3. D genes are given only for firm matches. Size is stated for part of the rows, as once, few or many counts, or as a class when the clone is expanded.

>TRBJ2-3|TRBV15|NA|NA
CATSRDPGDTQYF
>TRBJ1-1|TRBV19|NA|TRBD1
CASIRGETEAFF
>TRBJ2-5|TRBV7-9|NA|NA
CASSFFPDLQETQYF
>TRBJ1-3|TRBV9|NA|TRBD1
CASSAGQGAIGNTIYF
>TRBJ1-5|TRBV2|NA|NA
CASRIGQPQHF
>TRBJ2-5|TRBV1|NA|NA
CTSSDDPGQGAMIQETQYF
>TRBJ2-2|TRBV5-4|NA|NA
CASSPGDGGSGELFF
>TRBJ2-5|TRBV28|few|TRBD2
CASSLTSGGQETQYF
>TRBJ2-2|TRBV21-1|NA|NA
CASSKARDRKEQGTGELFF
>TRBJ2-5|TRBV7-6|NA|NA
CAFPPFPGLETQYF
>TRBJ2-1|TRBV18|NA|NA
CASSSRGDEQFF
>TRBJ2-3|TRBV6-1|NA|NA
CASSEAFGLTTDTQYF
>TRBJ1-5|TRBV19|few|TRBD1
CASSRQGARQPQHF
>TRBJ1-5|TRBV3-1/TRBV3-2|NA|NA
CASSQSSPTANQPQHF
>TRBJ1-2|TRBV19|NA|NA
CASSKRGAGYGYTF
>TRBJ1-1|TRBV27|once|NA
CASRKQEYNTEAFF
>TRBJ2-3|TRBV6-5|NA|NA
CASSYEGTQYF
>TRBJ1-3|TRBV29-1|NA|NA
CSVDQGGTGNTIYF
>TRBJ2-1|TRBV4-1|NA|TRBD1
CASSQNVLIPGQGYNEQFF
>TRBJ1-6|TRBV2|NA|NA
CASSGQENSPLHF
>TRBJ1-2|TRBV28|NA|TRBD1
CATAGGGGKNYGYTF
>TRBJ2-1|TRBV5-1|NA|NA
CASSLPRRPNNEQFF
>TRBJ1-6|TRBV7-9|NA|TRBD1
CASSLTGTAPLHF
>TRBJ1-1|TRBV2|NA|TRBD1
CASSEQGAGMNTEAFF
>TRBJ1-1|TRBV5-1|NA|NA
CASSLASMNTEAFF
>TRBJ2-5|TRBV5-1|NA|TRBD1
CASSRGQVQETQYF
>TRBJ1-5|TRBV6-1|NA|TRBD1
CASSETGNQPQHF
>TRBJ2-4|TRBV11-1|NA|TRBD1
CASSFYDRANIQYF
>TRBJ1-5|TRBV15|NA|NA
CATSRPGGREKFSNQPQHF
>TRBJ2-2|TRBV21-1|NA|NA
CASSTSIHGSSNTGELFF
>TRBJ1-5|TRBV2|NA|NA
CASREAENQPQHF
>TRBJ1-6|TRBV28|NA|NA
CASSWVRKPLHF
>TRBJ2-5|TRBV3-1/TRBV3-2|NA|NA
CASSQSPAGPTQYF
>TRBJ1-2|TRBV14|NA|TRBD1
CASSQVAGGAGYGYTF
>TRBJ2-5|TRBV6-5|NA|TRBD1
CASSYTGQGVVTQYF
>TRBJ2-3|TRBV9|NA|TRBD2
CASSVGVGGGITDTQYF
>TRBJ2-5|TRBV4-2|few|TRBD2
CASSQGLAGMGQTQYF
>TRBJ1-1|TRBV12-3/TRBV12-4|NA|NA
CASSSNVNTEAFF
>TRBJ2-5|TRBV7-2|NA|NA
CASSLVGIQETQYF
>TRBJ1-4|TRBV6-5|NA|NA
CASSRGPQKEKLFF
>TRBJ1-1|TRBV7-8|NA|NA
CASSLVQGVVNTEAFF
>TRBJ2-1|TRBV6-5|NA|NA
CASISQAPYNEQFF
>TRBJ1-6|TRBV19|NA|NA
CASSLRNSPLHF
>TRBJ2-5|TRBV6-5|NA|NA
CASSYSGKGPRETQYF
>TRBJ2-3|TRBV6-2/TRBV6-3|once|TRBD2
CASSYYGGQRGGADTQYF
>TRBJ2-3|TRBV5-4|NA|NA
CASSLSTGQGGTQYF